The source of this TCR beta chain is a study of beta chain features in type 1 diabetes (dated by TCRdb to the late 2010s). General notes on the study: Mean age, gender distribution, total cell number and subset yield were not different between patients and healthy donors. Across all samples, some 100,000,000 sorted cells were examined, and cell number per subset correlated strongly with RNA yield. In the study, recently diagnosed type 1 diabetes patients and matched healthy donors were compared on the TCRB repertoires of their sorted circulating CD4+ T cell subsets. Regulatory and stem cell-like memory subsets were obtained from only 8 patients and roughly 8 healthy donors, while naive and central memory subsets were obtained from all 30 or so donors. Study-level results and caveats: Because cDNA was sequenced instead of genomic DNA, highly expressing activated cells could be over-represented, though the groups showed no difference in activation or CD3 levels. The naive, central memory and regulatory TCRB repertoires appeared to resemble one another more closely among patients than among healthy donors. Shorter templates might have been favored by PCR, but patient and control samples were amplified and corrected together, so both groups would have been affected equally by any skew. Only small numbers of individuals were included in the HLA sub-analyses, which left unresolved whether HLA type had any influence on TCRB rearrangement. Type 1 diabetes patients showed a moderate but significant shortening of TCRB CDR3 length in all four CD4+ subsets. At VDJ recombination sites, type 1 diabetes patients had fewer insertions and more deleted nucleotides, which implies abnormalities in thymic rearrangement.

Points on this clone: This receptor's antigen is unknown. The input lacks base qualities; no much larger clone sits a single base away.

From each donor, a single peripheral blood sample of about 100 mL on average was drawn into heparinised tubes. A BD FACSAria II was used to sort naive, central memory, regulatory and stem cell-like memory CD4+ T cells with a panel that included CD45RO, CCR7, CD25, CD127, CD95 and CD27. Every sorted population had a purity above 98%. PBMCs were isolated immediately by Lymphoprep density gradient centrifugation and stained directly without culture. So that batch effects would be minimized, each experiment stained and sorted samples in pairs, pairing one healthy donor with one patient. V lost 5 bases and J lost 0 bases, and the count of bases not matched to a germline gene is 9. Taken from cysteine to phenylalanine, the CDR3 has 16 residues. Only the CDR3 portion is preserved as DNA: 48 bases, with reading frame beginning at the first base. CDR1 and CDR2 (SEHNR, FQNEAQ) derive from the germline V gene (reference sequence).

All of the isolated RNA was reverse transcribed with the High Capacity cDNA Reverse Transcription Kit, so expressed TCRB transcripts were sequenced. Naive, central memory and regulatory T cell samples underwent deep immunoSEQ sequencing, averaging around 3.6 million total reads per sample. Sorted cells were lysed in RLT buffer, and RNA was extracted using DNase-treated RNeasy Micro or Mini kits according to cell number. Each cell subset was processed separately to prevent cross-contamination, with patient and healthy donor samples processed together. The immunoSEQ multiplex PCR was used to amplify TCRB sequences from cDNA, generating 87-bp fragments that spanned the CDR3 region. The amplicons were sequenced using the Illumina HiSeq platform. Per the authors' processing: Synthetic template baselines were used to correct PCR bias computationally, reads within Hamming distance 2 were collapsed, and singletons that could not be merged were discarded. Reads were aligned against IMGT to assign V, D and J genes, CDR3 length and insertions or deletions at six rearrangement sites. Clonotype counts were normalized to sorted cell number within each subset before computing true diversity and Gini coefficients with the tcR R package. The overlap coefficient, calculated on TCRB nucleotide sequences, was used to measure repertoire sharing. Out-of-frame TCRB sequences from naive cells were analyzed as a proxy for the pre-selection repertoire. In TCRdb, the immuneACCESS table is reduced to in-frame sequences with V and J assigned. These tables do not hold every clone; where another copy was compared, an unresolved V gene accounts for under half, and the others remain unexplained. Clone size and V and J calls were adopted from that table, with D and trimming inferred from the DNA. Recorded for this sample are about half a million clones; approximately 28% of them occurred a single time. Of the sample, around 0.065% is held by the ten largest clones.

The receptor was derived from a young man in good health. Sequencing was performed on naive CD4+ T cells from blood. The sample's cell subset or site label is to be understood as: true naive CD4+ T cells. The chain couples TRBV7-9 to TRBJ2-7, and TRBD2 matches 8 of the central bases. The CDR3 reads as follows: CASSTPLAGSSYEQYF. At the DNA level, the sequence is TGTGCCAGCAGCACCCCCTTAGCGGGGAGCTCCTACGAGCAGTACTTC. Beyond the CDR3, the reference TRBV7-9 and TRBJ2-7 genes provide the residues; the full variable domain reads: DTGVSQNPRHKITKRGQNVTFRCDPISEHNRLYWYRQTLGQGPEFLTYFQNEAQLEKSRLLSDRFSAERPKGSFSTLEIQRTEQGDSAMYLCASSTPLAGSSYEQYFGPGTRLTVT.